The TCR beta chain under discussion was sequenced for a study of blood T cell repertoires in COVID-19. The overall study: T cells, B-cell-depleted T cells, or PBMCs provided the cDNA or gDNA that served as material.

In the authors' workflow: How many nucleated cells were present was estimated from reference gene primer amplification. Profiled with immunoSEQ multiplex PCR; TCRdb holds only in-frame clones, not every one. From that table come the V and J calls and clone size; the DNA was used to work out D and trimming. The table has 150,000 to 200,000 clones, roughly three quarters seen once; the top ten hold roughly 8.6%. Germline assignment: CDR1 KGHSH and CDR2 LQKENI. CDR3 length: 15 residues. Germline trimming cut 3 bases from V and 10 bases from J; bases unmatched to any gene: 8. V usage is TRBV18 and J usage is TRBJ1-6; 8 bases align to TRBD1. Sequences were obtained from peripheral blood. The TCR sequence derives from a woman between 50 and 59 years old with active or convalescent COVID-19. The CDR3 region has the DNA TGTGCCAGCTCACCCTTGACAGGGGAAGAATCACCCCTCCACTTT. Translation gives CASSPLTGEESPLHF. The variable domain in full, with the rest retrieved from reference TRBV18 and TRBJ1-6, is NAGVMQNPRHLVRRRGQEARLRCSPMKGHSHVYWYRQLPEEGLKFMVYLQKENIIDESGMPKERFSAEFPKEGPSILRIQQVVRGDSAAYFCASSPLTGEESPLHFGNGTRLTVT.